The rows below give T cell receptor beta chains drawn from one sample of a study of T cells in Graves' hyperthyroidism and ophthalmopathy. TCRdb called the multiplex PCR reads again in MiXCR, with one record for every CDR3 protein. The sample has around 50,000 distinct CDR3 sequences, less than 60% seen once. Sequencing input: blood. The source of these receptors is a woman aged 45-60 years with Graves' ophthalmopathy. CDR3s include the opening cysteine and the closing phenylalanine or tryptophan. Fields, in order: clone size, V gene, D gene, J gene, CDR3 protein, CDR3 DNA. D genes are given only for firm matches. Size is stated for part of the rows, as once, few or many counts, or as a class when the clone is expanded.

>NA|TRBV7-2|TRBD1|TRBJ2-1
CASSLRDRGDTQFF
TGTGCCAGCAGCTTAAGGGACAGGGGGGATACGCAGTTCTTC
>few|TRBV27|NA|TRBJ2-7
CATSPRAFGSYEQYF
TGTGCCACTTCCCCGCGGGCCTTCGGCTCCTACGAGCAGTACTTC
>many|TRBV7-2|NA|TRBJ2-3
CASSPGRYTDTQYF
TGTGCCAGCAGCCCCGGACGCTACACAGATACGCAGTATTTT
>NA|TRBV3-1|NA|TRBJ1-2
CASSQDVGVYGYTF
TGTGCCAGCAGCCAAGATGTCGGGGTCTATGGCTACACCTTC
>few|TRBV30|NA|TRBJ2-7
CAWSIRQFYEQYF
TGTGCCTGGAGTATAAGACAGTTCTACGAGCAGTACTTC
>NA|TRBV10-1|TRBD2|TRBJ2-5
CATQTSMGETQYF
TGCGCCACCCAGACTAGCATGGGAGAGACCCAGTACTTC
>many|TRBV5-8|NA|TRBJ1-5
CASSLWSGNQPQHF
TGTGCCAGCAGCTTGTGGTCAGGGAATCAGCCCCAGCATTTT
>NA|TRBV20-1|TRBD2|TRBJ2-5
CSARAFRTSGGGVLETQYF
TGCAGTGCTAGAGCATTCAGGACTAGCGGAGGGGGGGTTCTCGAGACCCAGTACTTC
>many|TRBV20-1|TRBD1|TRBJ2-3
CSARDRVTDTQYF
TGCAGTGCCCGGGACAGGGTCACAGATACGCAGTATTTT
>NA|TRBV24-1|TRBD1|TRBJ2-5
CATSDAGTGRQESQYF
TGTGCCACCAGTGACGCCGGGACAGGTCGGCAAGAGTCCCAATACTTC
>many|TRBV12-3/TRBV12-4|NA|TRBJ2-2
CASSLGFDTGELFF
TGTGCCAGCAGTCTCGGATTCGACACCGGGGAGCTGTTTTTT
>few|TRBV18|NA|TRBJ1-6
CASAHGGVNSPLHF
TGTGCCAGCGCTCACGGGGGGGTCAATTCACCCCTCCACTTT
>many|TRBV12-5|TRBD2|TRBJ2-2
CASGLVQDGGLAGVRTGELFF
TGTGCTAGTGGTTTGGTCCAGGACGGCGGACTAGCGGGAGTGAGGACCGGGGAGCTGTTTTTT
>many|TRBV6-1|TRBD2|TRBJ2-7
CASSERLAGAYEQYF
TGTGCCAGCAGTGAACGACTAGCGGGAGCATACGAGCAGTACTTC
>NA|TRBV7-2|NA|TRBJ1-5
CASSSRGNYEHF
TGTGCCAGCAGCTCCCGGGGCAACTACGAGCATTTT
>many|TRBV4-1|TRBD2|TRBJ2-1
CASSQPTSGRNNEQFF
TGCGCCAGCAGCCAACCCACTAGCGGGAGGAACAATGAGCAGTTCTTC
>NA|TRBV24-1|NA|TRBJ2-2
CATVEGGSTGELFF
TGTGCCACAGTTGAAGGAGGGAGCACCGGGGAGCTGTTTTTT
>many|TRBV6-1|TRBD2|TRBJ2-2
CASSESLAGNTGELFF
TGTGCCAGCAGTGAAAGTCTAGCGGGAAACACCGGGGAGCTGTTTTTT
>NA|TRBV20-1|TRBD2|TRBJ2-2
CSARAGLLDSSGELFF
TGCAGTGCTAGAGCGGGACTACTCGATTCCTCTGGGGAGCTGTTTTTT
>NA|TRBV7-3|NA|TRBJ2-6
CASSQAPSGANVSTF
TGTGCCAGCTCCCAGGCGCCCTCTGGGGCCAACGTCTCGACTTTC
>NA|TRBV15|NA|TRBJ1-3
CATSSGTDVSGNTMYF
TGTGCCACCAGCAGTGGGACGGACGTCTCTGGAAACACCATGTATTTT
>NA|TRBV7-2|NA|TRBJ2-3
CASSARGQGDTQYF
TGTGCCAGCAGCGCAAGGGGACAAGGCGATACGCAGTATTTT
>NA|TRBV7-3|NA|TRBJ1-5
CASSSPGETQHF
TGTGCCAGCAGCTCCCCCGGGGAGACCCAGCATTTT
>many|TRBV6-6|NA|TRBJ2-1
CASSLSTGSDEQFF
TGTGCCAGCAGCCTCTCCACAGGTTCGGATGAGCAGTTCTTC
>medium-sized|TRBV15|NA|TRBJ2-1
CATSIPGTLGNEQFF
TGTGCCACCAGCATTCCCGGGACTTTGGGAAATGAGCAGTTCTTC
>many|TRBV7-3|TRBD1|TRBJ2-1
CASSPVGQSYNEQFF
TGTGCCAGCAGCCCGGTGGGACAGTCCTACAATGAGCAGTTCTTC
>NA|TRBV20-1|NA|TRBJ2-7
CSARVGGRGEQYF
TGCAGTGCTAGAGTGGGAGGCCGGGGCGAGCAGTACTTC
>NA|TRBV20-1|NA|TRBJ2-1
CSANPTAGLNNEQFF
TGCAGTGCTAACCCGACCGCGGGACTTAACAATGAGCAGTTCTTC
>many|TRBV6-4|NA|TRBJ2-4
CATGAVAKNIQCF
TGTGCCACCGGGGCCGTAGCCAAAAACATTCAGTGCTTC
>NA|TRBV19|NA|TRBJ2-7
CASSIALSYEQYF
TGTGCCAGCAGTATTGCCCTCTCCTACGAGCAGTACTTC
>NA|TRBV28|TRBD2|TRBJ2-3
CASSSGLAGPRRTDTQYF
TGTGCCAGCAGTAGCGGACTAGCGGGACCCCGGAGGACAGATACGCAGTATTTT
>many|TRBV27|NA|TRBJ2-7
CASSSTYDVQYF
TGTGCCAGCAGTTCTACCTACGATGTGCAGTACTTC
>once|TRBV9|TRBD1|TRBJ1-5
CASSPGTGLSYEHF
TGTGCCAGCAGCCCAGGGACAGGATTAAGCTACGAGCATTTT
>many|TRBV9|NA|TRBJ2-1
CASSSESGFTYNNEQFF
TGTGCCAGCAGCTCAGAATCGGGGTTTACTTACAACAATGAGCAGTTCTTC
>many|TRBV2|TRBD1|TRBJ2-2
CASSLLTGVGTGELFF
TGTGCCAGCAGTCTACTAACAGGGGTTGGCACCGGGGAGCTGTTTTTT
>NA|TRBV2|TRBD2|TRBJ2-1
CASHGGAYNEQFF
TGTGCCAGCCACGGGGGGGCCTACAATGAGCAGTTCTTC
>NA|TRBV29-1|NA|TRBJ1-3
CSVEEGRNTIYF
TGCAGCGTTGAAGAGGGCCGGAACACCATATATTTT
>many|TRBV5-5|NA|TRBJ1-5
CASSLGDRTLGPVQHF
TGTGCCAGCAGCTTGGGAGATAGGACTCTCGGCCCGGTCCAGCATTTT
>NA|TRBV19|NA|TRBJ1-4
CASQGLATNEKLFF
TGTGCCAGTCAGGGCCTGGCAACTAATGAAAAACTGTTTTTT
>medium-sized|TRBV7-2|NA|TRBJ1-3
CASSGPAWGATIYF
TGTGCCAGCAGCGGACCTGCTTGGGGGGCCACCATATATTTT
>many|TRBV2|TRBD2|TRBJ2-3
CASKAGGLADTQYF
TGTGCCAGCAAGGCGGGGGGGTTGGCAGATACGCAGTATTTT
>NA|TRBV5-1|NA|TRBJ2-7
CASSLPGGAMEQYF
TGCGCCAGCAGCTTGCCTGGGGGAGCGATGGAGCAGTACTTC
>NA|TRBV19|NA|TRBJ1-2
CASRDPGEAGYTF
TGTGCCAGTAGGGACCCCGGGGAAGCTGGCTACACCTTC
>NA|TRBV7-2|TRBD2|TRBJ2-7
CASSLGTSGSYEQYF
TGTGCCAGCAGCTTAGGGACTAGCGGGAGTTACGAGCAGTACTTC
>NA|TRBV24-1|TRBD1|TRBJ1-5
CATSDYRGSEQPQHF
TGTGCCACCAGTGACTACAGGGGGAGTGAGCAGCCCCAGCATTTT
>NA|TRBV29-1|NA|TRBJ2-1
CSVGTGEQFF
TGCAGCGTTGGGACGGGCGAGCAGTTCTTC
>many|TRBV2|NA|TRBJ2-7
CASKNRDNSYEQYF
TGTGCCAGCAAGAATCGGGACAACTCCTACGAGCAGTACTTC
>NA|TRBV5-6|NA|TRBJ2-7
CASSLVGGSSYEQYF
TGTGCCAGCAGCTTGGTCGGAGGGAGCTCCTACGAGCAGTACTTC
>NA|TRBV2|NA|TRBJ1-1
CASSSPSGGRSEAFF
TGTGCCAGCAGTTCCCCCAGCGGGGGGCGAAGTGAAGCTTTCTTT
>NA|TRBV7-8|NA|TRBJ1-1
CVSSLWMSTEAFF
TGTGTCAGCAGCTTATGGATGAGCACTGAAGCTTTCTTT
>NA|TRBV10-2|TRBD1|TRBJ2-1
CTSKDRSSYNEQFF
TGCACCAGCAAGGACAGGAGCTCCTACAATGAGCAGTTCTTC
>NA|TRBV20-1|TRBD2|TRBJ2-7
CSAGSSGRGAYEQYF
TGCAGTGCTGGATCTAGCGGGAGAGGGGCCTACGAGCAGTACTTC